The clone carrying this T cell receptor (beta chain) was detected ten times or more. Its antigen is still unknown. With V trimmed by 6 bases and J by 14 bases, 19 bases remained unmatched. The CDR3 totals 17 residues. Thyroid ultrasound, orbital computed tomography, TRAb, serum thyroxine and clinical symptoms formed the basis of diagnosis. This sample is part of a study of Graves' ophthalmopathy and Graves' hyperthyroidism. The study, taken as a whole, reports: Most thyroid clonotypes expanded beyond 0.001 frequency were also found in blood.

From RNA, the CDR3 regions of TCR beta chains were amplified and sequenced. Second-round multiplex PCR followed a first-round RT-PCR using HTBI primers. One entry per CDR3 protein, called by TCRdb with MiXCR from the multiplex PCR reads. The sample carries around 400,000 distinct CDR3 sequences, under 25% recorded once. The chain couples TRBV12-3 or TRBV12-4 to TRBJ1-6, with 10 bases identical to TRBD1. This receptor was obtained from a woman between 18 and 30 years old with stable Graves' hyperthyroidism. Sequenced sample: peripheral blood. CDR3 sequence reads: CASRQSPGQGPRGTLHF. The DNA of the CDR3 is TGTGCCAGCAGGCAAAGTCCGGGACAGGGGCCCCGAGGAACCCTCCACTTT.